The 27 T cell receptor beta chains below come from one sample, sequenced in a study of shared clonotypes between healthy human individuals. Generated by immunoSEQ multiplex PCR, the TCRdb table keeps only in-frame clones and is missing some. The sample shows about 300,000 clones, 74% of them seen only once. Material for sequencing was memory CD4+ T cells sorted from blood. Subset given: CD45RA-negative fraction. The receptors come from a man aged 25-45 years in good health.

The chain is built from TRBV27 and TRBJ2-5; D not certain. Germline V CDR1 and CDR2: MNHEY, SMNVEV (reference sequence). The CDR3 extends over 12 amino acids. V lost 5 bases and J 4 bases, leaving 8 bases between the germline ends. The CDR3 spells CASSPTGETQYF. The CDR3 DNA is TGTGCCAGCAGTCCCACGGGAGAGACCCAGTACTTC.

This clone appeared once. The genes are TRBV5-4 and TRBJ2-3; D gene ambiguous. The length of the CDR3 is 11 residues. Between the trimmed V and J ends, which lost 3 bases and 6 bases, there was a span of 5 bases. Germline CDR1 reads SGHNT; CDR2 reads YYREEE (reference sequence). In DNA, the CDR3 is TGTGCCAGCAGCTATGGGGATACGCAGTATTTT. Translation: CASSYGDTQYF.

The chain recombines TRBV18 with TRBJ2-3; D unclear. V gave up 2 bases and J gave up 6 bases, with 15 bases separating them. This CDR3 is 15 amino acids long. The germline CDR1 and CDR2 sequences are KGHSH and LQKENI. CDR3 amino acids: CASSPEILGPDTQYF. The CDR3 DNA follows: TGTGCCAGCTCACCAGAAATTCTGGGTCCGGATACGCAGTATTTT.

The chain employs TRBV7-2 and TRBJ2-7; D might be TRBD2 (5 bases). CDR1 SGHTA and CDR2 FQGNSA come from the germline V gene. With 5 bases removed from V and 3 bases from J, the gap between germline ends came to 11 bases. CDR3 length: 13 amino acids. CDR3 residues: CASSPRDVYEQYF. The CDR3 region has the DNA TGTGCCAGCAGCCCCCGGGATGTCTACGAGCAGTACTTC.

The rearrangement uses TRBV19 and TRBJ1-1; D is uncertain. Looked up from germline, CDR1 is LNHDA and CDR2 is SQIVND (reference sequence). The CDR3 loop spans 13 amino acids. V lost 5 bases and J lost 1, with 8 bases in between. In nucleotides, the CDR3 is TGTGCCAGTAGTCTATGGGGGAACACTGAAGCTTTCTTT. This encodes CASSLWGNTEAFF. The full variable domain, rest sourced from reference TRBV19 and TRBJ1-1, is DGGITQSPKYLFRKEGQNVTLSCEQNLNHDAMYWYRQDPGQGLRLIYYSQIVNDFQKGDIAEGYSVSREKKESFPLTVTSAQKNPTAFYLCASSLWGNTEAFFGQGTRLTVV.

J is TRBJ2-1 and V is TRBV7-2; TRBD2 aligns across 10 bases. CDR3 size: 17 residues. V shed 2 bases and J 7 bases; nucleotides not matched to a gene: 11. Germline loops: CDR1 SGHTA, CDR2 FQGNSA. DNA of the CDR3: TGTGCCAGCAGCTTATGGGGTAGCGGGAGGACACAGAATGAGCAGTTCTTC. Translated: CASSLWGSGRTQNEQFF.

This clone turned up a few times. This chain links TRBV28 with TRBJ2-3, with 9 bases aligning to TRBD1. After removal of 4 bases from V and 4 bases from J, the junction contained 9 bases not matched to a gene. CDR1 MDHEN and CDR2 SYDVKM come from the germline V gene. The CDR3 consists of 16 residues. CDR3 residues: CASSSSGQGTSDTQYF. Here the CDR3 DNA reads TGTGCCAGCAGTTCCTCGGGACAGGGTACCTCAGATACGCAGTATTTT.

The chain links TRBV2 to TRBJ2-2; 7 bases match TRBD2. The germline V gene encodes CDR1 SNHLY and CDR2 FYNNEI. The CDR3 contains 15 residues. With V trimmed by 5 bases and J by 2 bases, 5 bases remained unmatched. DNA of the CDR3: TGTGCCAGCAGTCAATGGGGGGGAAACACCGGGGAGCTGTTTTTT. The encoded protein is CASSQWGGNTGELFF.

This CDR3 reads CASSSRREGQYEQYF. The CDR3, as DNA: TGTGCCAGCAGCTCCCGGCGGGAGGGCCAGTACGAGCAGTACTTC. The chain employs TRBV5-4 and TRBJ2-7; 9 bases are a match to TRBD2. The CDR3 totals 15 residues. The germline gives CDR1 SGHNT, CDR2 YYREEE (reference sequence). With V trimmed by 3 bases and J by 4 bases, 8 bases remained unmatched.

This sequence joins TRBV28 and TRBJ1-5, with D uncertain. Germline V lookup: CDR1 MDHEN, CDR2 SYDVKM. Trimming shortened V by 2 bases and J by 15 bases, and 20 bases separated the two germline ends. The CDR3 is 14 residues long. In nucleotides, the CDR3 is TGTGCCAGCAGTTTAAGTCTCCCAACCCTGCCACGGCATTTT. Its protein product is CASSLSLPTLPRHF.

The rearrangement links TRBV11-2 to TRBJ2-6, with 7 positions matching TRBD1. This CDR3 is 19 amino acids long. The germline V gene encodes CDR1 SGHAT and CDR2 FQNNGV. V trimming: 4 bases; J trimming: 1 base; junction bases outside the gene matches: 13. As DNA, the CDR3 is TGTGCCAGCAGCTATGTTGTCCGGACAGGTACTTCTGGGGCCAACGTCCTGACTTTC. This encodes CASSYVVRTGTSGANVLTF.

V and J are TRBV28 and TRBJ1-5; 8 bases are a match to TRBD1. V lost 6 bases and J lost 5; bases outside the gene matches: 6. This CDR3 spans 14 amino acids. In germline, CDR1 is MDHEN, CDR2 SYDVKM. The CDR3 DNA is TGTGCCAGCAGACGGACAGGGACGTATCAGCCCCAGCATTTT. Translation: CASRRTGTYQPQHF.

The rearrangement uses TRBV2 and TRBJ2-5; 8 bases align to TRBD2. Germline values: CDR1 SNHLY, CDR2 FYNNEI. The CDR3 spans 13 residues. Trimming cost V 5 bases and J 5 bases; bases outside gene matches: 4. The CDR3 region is CASSREGHETQYF. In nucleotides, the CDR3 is TGTGCCAGCAGTCGGGAGGGCCACGAGACCCAGTACTTC. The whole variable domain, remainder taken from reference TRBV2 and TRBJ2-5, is EPEVTQTPSHQVTQMGQEVILRCVPISNHLYFYWYRQILGQKVEFLVSFYNNEISEKSEIFDDQFSVERPDGSNFTLKIRSTKLEDSAMYFCASSREGHETQYFGPGTRLLVL.

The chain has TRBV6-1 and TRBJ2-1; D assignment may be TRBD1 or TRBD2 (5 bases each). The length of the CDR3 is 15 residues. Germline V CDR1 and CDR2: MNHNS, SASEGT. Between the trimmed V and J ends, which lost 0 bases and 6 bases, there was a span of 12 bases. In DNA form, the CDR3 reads TGTGCCAGCAGTGAAGCCGGACGGGGCGCCAATGAGCAGTTCTTC. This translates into CASSEAGRGANEQFF.

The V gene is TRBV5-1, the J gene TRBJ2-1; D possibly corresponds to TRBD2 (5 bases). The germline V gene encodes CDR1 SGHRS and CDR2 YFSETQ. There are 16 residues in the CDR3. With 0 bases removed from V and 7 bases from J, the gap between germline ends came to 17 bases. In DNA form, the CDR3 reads TGCGCCAGCAGCTTGGGGGCGGGCGCCCGTCCGAATGAGCAGTTCTTC. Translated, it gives CASSLGAGARPNEQFF.

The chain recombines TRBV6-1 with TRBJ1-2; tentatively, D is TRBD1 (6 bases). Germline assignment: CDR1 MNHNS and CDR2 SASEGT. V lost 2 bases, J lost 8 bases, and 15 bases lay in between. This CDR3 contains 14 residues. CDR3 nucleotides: TGTGCCAGCAGTGAAAATTGGGCAGGGGAAGGCTACACCTTC. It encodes CASSENWAGEGYTF.

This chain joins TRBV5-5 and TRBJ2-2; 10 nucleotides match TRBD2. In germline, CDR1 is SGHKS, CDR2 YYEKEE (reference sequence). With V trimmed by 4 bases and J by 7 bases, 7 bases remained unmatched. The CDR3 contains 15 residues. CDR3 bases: TGTGCCAGCAGCCCACTAGCGGGACTTGGCGGGGAGCTGTTTTTT. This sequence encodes CASSPLAGLGGELFF.

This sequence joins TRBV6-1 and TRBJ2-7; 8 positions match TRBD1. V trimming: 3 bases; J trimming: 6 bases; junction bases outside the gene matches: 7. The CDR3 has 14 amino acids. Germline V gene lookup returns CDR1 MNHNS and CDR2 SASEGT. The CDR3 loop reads CASSDSGQVGEQYF. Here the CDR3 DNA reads TGTGCCAGCAGTGATTCGGGACAGGTGGGCGAGCAGTACTTC.

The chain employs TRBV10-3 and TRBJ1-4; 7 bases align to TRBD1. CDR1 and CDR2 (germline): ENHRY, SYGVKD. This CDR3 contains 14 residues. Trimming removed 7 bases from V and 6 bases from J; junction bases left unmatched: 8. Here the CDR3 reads CAITPGTEDEKLFF. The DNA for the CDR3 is TGTGCCATCACACCCGGGACAGAAGATGAAAAACTGTTTTTT.

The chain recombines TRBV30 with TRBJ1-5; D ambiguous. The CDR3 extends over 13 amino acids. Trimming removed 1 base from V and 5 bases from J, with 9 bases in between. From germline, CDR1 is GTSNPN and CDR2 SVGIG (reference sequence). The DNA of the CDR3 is TGTGCCTGGAGTGGAAGAGGGTATCAGCCCCAGCATTTT. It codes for CAWSGRGYQPQHF.

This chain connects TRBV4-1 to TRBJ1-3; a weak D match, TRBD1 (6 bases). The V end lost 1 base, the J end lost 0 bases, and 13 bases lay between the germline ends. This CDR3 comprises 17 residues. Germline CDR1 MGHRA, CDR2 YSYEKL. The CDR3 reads CASSQVRQGNSGNTIYF. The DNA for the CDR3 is TGCGCCAGCAGCCAAGTTCGCCAGGGGAACTCTGGAAACACCATATATTTT.

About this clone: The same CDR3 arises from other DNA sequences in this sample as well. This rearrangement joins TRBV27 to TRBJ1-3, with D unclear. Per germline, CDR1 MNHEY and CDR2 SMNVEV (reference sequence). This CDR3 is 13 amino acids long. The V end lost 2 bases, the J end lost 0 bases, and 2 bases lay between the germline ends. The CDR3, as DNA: TGTGCCAGCAGTTTAAGCTCTGGAAACACCATATATTTT. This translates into CASSLSSGNTIYF.

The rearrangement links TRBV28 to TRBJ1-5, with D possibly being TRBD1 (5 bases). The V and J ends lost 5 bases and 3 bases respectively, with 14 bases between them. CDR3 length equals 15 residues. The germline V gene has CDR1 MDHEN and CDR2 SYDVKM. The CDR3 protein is CASSQLGEVNQPQHF. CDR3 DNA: TGTGCCAGCAGTCAGTTGGGGGAGGTCAATCAGCCCCAGCATTTT.

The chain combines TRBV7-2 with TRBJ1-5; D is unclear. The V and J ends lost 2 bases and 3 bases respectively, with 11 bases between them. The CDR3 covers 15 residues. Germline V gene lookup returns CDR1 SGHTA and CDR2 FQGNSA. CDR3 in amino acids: CASSLRPSDNQPQHF. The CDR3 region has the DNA TGTGCCAGCAGCTTACGACCAAGTGACAATCAGCCCCAGCATTTT.

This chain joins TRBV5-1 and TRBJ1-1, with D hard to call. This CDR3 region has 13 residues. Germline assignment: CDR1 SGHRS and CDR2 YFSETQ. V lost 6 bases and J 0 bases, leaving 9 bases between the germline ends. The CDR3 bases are TGCGCCAGCACGACGTACCTGAACACTGAAGCTTTCTTT. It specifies CASTTYLNTEAFF.

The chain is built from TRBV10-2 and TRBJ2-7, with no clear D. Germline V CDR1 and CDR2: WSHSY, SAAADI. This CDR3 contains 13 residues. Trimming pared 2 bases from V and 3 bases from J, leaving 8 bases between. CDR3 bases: TGCGCCAGCAGTGAGATGGCAATCTACGAGCAGTACTTC. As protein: CASSEMAIYEQYF.

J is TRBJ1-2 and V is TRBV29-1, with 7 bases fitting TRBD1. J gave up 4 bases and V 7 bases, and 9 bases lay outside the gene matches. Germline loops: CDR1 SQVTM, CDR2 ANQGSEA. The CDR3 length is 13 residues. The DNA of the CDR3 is TGCAGCGCAAGCGCCGGACAGGCCTATGGCTACACCTTC. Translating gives CSASAGQAYGYTF. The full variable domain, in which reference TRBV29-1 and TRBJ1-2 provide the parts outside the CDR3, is SAVISQKPSRDICQRGTSLTIQCQVDSQVTMMFWYRQQPGQSLTLIATANQGSEATYESGFVIDKFPISRPNLTFSTLTVSNMSPEDSSIYLCSASAGQAYGYTFGSGTRLTVV.